This TCR beta chain was captured in a study of cytomegalovirus exposure and HLA in healthy donors. PCR involved 60 Vbeta and 13 Jbeta primers. Measured with immunoSEQ multiplex PCR; TCRdb has only the in-frame clones, and not every one. The sample lists around 160,000 clones, over 75% occurring once. V dropped 7 bases and J dropped 7 bases, with 10 bases sitting between them. Germline CDR1 is LGHNT and CDR2 is FRNRAP. This CDR3 spans 11 amino acids. The sequenced sample was PBMCs. The rearrangement links TRBV12-5 to TRBJ1-1, with D possibly TRBD1 on 6 matching bases. The sequence came from a man in his fifties or sixties in good health and CMV-seropositive. DNA for the CDR3: TGTGCTAGTGCCCGGACAGATGAAGCTTTCTTT. It yields the protein CASARTDEAFF. The whole variable domain, filled in from reference TRBV12-5 and TRBJ1-1, reads DARVTQTPRHKVTEMGQEVTMRCQPILGHNTVFWYRQTMMQGLELLAYFRNRAPLDDSGMPKDRFSAEMPDATLATLKIQPSEPRDSAVYFCASARTDEAFFGQGTRLTVV.